The entry below describes one T cell receptor beta chain. Its antigen remains unidentified. Sampled while nominally healthy, donors likely had unrecorded immune exposures. Primers: 60 Vbeta forward and 13 Jbeta reverse. Sequencing was performed with immunoSEQ multiplex PCR; in TCRdb, only in-frame clones are kept and a portion is missing. This sample yields 200,000 to 250,000 clones, of which 70% to 85% are seen a single time; around 2.9% belongs to the top ten. The data belong to a study of cytomegalovirus exposure and HLA in healthy donors. Findings of the study overall: TRBV6-2, TRBV6-3 and other indistinguishable V segments were excluded. Judged likely to be a sequencing artifact was a cluster of highly shared sequence variants. A later analysis, which compared TCR beta chains of equal frequency, found the HLA-associated ones more clonally expanded.

The ends lost 2 bases at V and 4 bases at J; junction bases unmatched: 7. The length of the CDR3 is 15 residues. Germline CDR1 LNHDA, CDR2 SQIVND (reference sequence). Sequenced: PBMCs. The TCR comes from a woman aged 55-70 years in good health and CMV-seropositive. The chain recombines TRBV19 with TRBJ2-5; the match to TRBD2 covers 7 bases. The CDR3: CASSIFRGGLETQYF. The DNA of the CDR3 is TGTGCCAGTAGTATATTTAGGGGAGGGTTAGAGACCCAGTACTTC.